Shown below are 23 T cell receptor beta chains from a single sample sequenced in a study of shared clonotypes between healthy human individuals. Clones were sequenced by immunoSEQ multiplex PCR, and TCRdb holds only the in-frame ones, with some missing. The repertoire includes 1,100,000 or so clones, roughly 74% of them detected once, and 0.5% to 0.6% sits in the top ten. The sequencing sample was made of memory CD4+ T cells from PBMCs. As to subset: CD45RA-negative fraction. The source of these receptors is a man aged 18 to 30 in good health. Some clones in this sample may be carry-over from other donors' samples.

The genes are TRBV7-6 and TRBJ2-6, with a tentative D call TRBD1 (5 bases). Trimming removed 5 bases from V and 4 bases from J, with 12 bases in between. CDR1 and CDR2 from the germline V gene are SGHVS and FNYEAQ. The length of the CDR3 is 15 residues. CDR3 sequence: CASSLRARGANVLTF. CDR3 coding DNA: TGTGCCAGCAGCCTCAGGGCGAGGGGGGCCAACGTCCTGACTTTC. The variable domain in full, with the rest retrieved from reference TRBV7-6 and TRBJ2-6, is GAGVSQSPRYKVTKRGQDVALRCDPISGHVSLYWYRQALGQGPEFLTYFNYEAQQDKSGLPNDRFSAERPEGSISTLTIQRTEQRDSAMYRCASSLRARGANVLTFGAGSRLTVL.

The J gene is TRBJ2-1, the V gene TRBV29-1; 7 nucleotides align to TRBD1. This CDR3 has 12 residues. V lost 3 bases to trimming and J lost 15 bases; unmatched junction nucleotides: 11. CDR1 and CDR2 (germline): SQVTM, ANQGSEA. The CDR3 here is CSVDDPRGQGFF. The DNA for the CDR3 is TGCAGCGTTGATGACCCAAGGGGGCAGGGGTTCTTC.

This clone was seen only once. The genes are TRBV6-6 and TRBJ2-1, with D hard to call. Germline V CDR1 and CDR2: MNHNY, SVGAGI (reference sequence). The CDR3 runs 12 residues. V shed 2 bases and J shed 5 bases, with 4 bases lying between them. The CDR3 coding sequence is TGTGCCAGCAGTTACGCGGACAATGAGCAGTTCTTC. Translated, it gives CASSYADNEQFF.

The chain combines TRBV19 with TRBJ2-3, with D hard to call. Trimming cost V 6 bases and J 3 bases, with 7 bases left between them. The CDR3 has 12 residues. CDR1 and CDR2 from the germline V gene are LNHDA and SQIVND (reference sequence). The DNA for the CDR3 is TGTGCCAGTAGCTCCTGGACAGATACGCAGTATTTT. This encodes CASSSWTDTQYF.

The chain is built from TRBV6-1 and TRBJ1-2, with TRBD1 as a possible D gene (6 bases). The V gene lost 1 base and the J gene lost 4 bases, with 13 bases spanning the gap. Germline assignment: CDR1 MNHNS and CDR2 SASEGT. This CDR3 has 15 amino acids. The DNA for the CDR3 is TGTGCCAGCAGTGAAGGGGGGGCAGGTGGCTATGGCTACACCTTC. This sequence encodes CASSEGGAGGYGYTF.

V is TRBV5-4 and J is TRBJ2-1; 8 bases are a match to TRBD1. This CDR3 has 15 amino acids. J was trimmed by 4 bases and V by 3 bases; bases with no gene match: 6. Germline CDR1 and CDR2: SGHNT and YYREEE (reference sequence). The DNA for the CDR3 is TGTGCCAGCAGCTCCGGGACAGGAGGTTACAATGAGCAGTTCTTC. Amino acid sequence: CASSSGTGGYNEQFF.

J is TRBJ1-5 and V is TRBV5-5; TRBD1 aligns across 7 bases. This CDR3 spans 15 amino acids. CDR1 and CDR2 from the germline V gene are SGHKS and YYEKEE (reference sequence). Trimming removed 1 base from V and 4 bases from J; junction bases left unmatched: 5. The CDR3 bases are TGTGCCAGCAGCTTGACAGGGGATATTAATCAGCCCCAGCATTTT. Amino acids: CASSLTGDINQPQHF.

V and J are TRBV2 and TRBJ2-6, with D possibly matching TRBD1 (6 bases). The CDR3 loop spans 16 amino acids. The germline V and J ends were trimmed by 6 bases and 4 bases, with 16 bases remaining between them. Looked up from germline, CDR1 is SNHLY and CDR2 is FYNNEI. CDR3 protein: CASSFLTGTGANVLTF. In DNA, the CDR3 is TGTGCCAGCAGCTTCTTGACAGGTACCGGGGCCAACGTCCTGACTTTC.

This chain links TRBV7-9 with TRBJ2-5; D call uncertain. The ends were cut back, 4 bases at V and 2 bases at J, with 8 bases in the middle. This CDR3 has 13 amino acids. Germline values: CDR1 SEHNR, CDR2 FQNEAQ (reference sequence). The CDR3 sequence is CASSSWQQETQYF. CDR3 nucleotides: TGTGCCAGCAGCTCCTGGCAGCAAGAGACCCAGTACTTC.

This chain joins TRBV18 and TRBJ1-1; D call uncertain. The CDR3 extends over 16 amino acids. The V gene lost 2 bases and the J gene lost 0 bases, with 13 bases spanning the gap. Germline CDR1 and CDR2: KGHSH and LQKENI. The CDR3 sequence is CASSPLGGNLNTEAFF. CDR3 bases: TGTGCCAGCTCACCATTGGGAGGGAACCTGAACACTGAAGCTTTCTTT.

In DNA form, the CDR3 reads TGCAGCGTCGCGTTAGTTCAGGGGGCCACCGGGGAGCTGTTTTTT. Translated, it gives CSVALVQGATGELFF. V and J are TRBV29-1 and TRBJ2-2; TRBD1 matches at 8 bases. The CDR3 contains 15 residues. V trimming: 6 bases; J trimming: 4 bases; junction bases outside the gene matches: 10. CDR1 is SQVTM, CDR2 ANQGSEA, per germline.

This chain's CDR3 is CASSSPGTVSYNEQFF. The CDR3 DNA sequence: TGTGCCAGCAGCTCCCCCGGGACAGTTTCCTACAATGAGCAGTTCTTC. This chain joins TRBV7-8 and TRBJ2-1, with 7 bases fitting TRBD1. Germline-derived CDR1 and CDR2 are SGHVS and FQNEAQ. The V gene end was trimmed by 4 bases and the J gene end by 1 base; junction bases not matched to a gene: 7. This CDR3 has 16 residues.

The count of this clone is one. The chain recombines TRBV10-3 with TRBJ2-2; no reliable D call. CDR3 length: 15 residues. The V gene lost 3 bases and the J gene lost 5 bases, with 13 bases spanning the gap. Germline V gene sequence: CDR1 ENHRY, CDR2 SYGVKD. CDR3 sequence (DNA): TGTGCCATCAGTGATGTTACGTACGGGACCGGGGAGCTGTTTTTT. Translated, it gives CAISDVTYGTGELFF.

For this clone: Other DNA sequences from this sample encode an identical CDR3 as well. J is TRBJ1-3 and V is TRBV27; no reliable D call. Germline V gives CDR1 MNHEY, CDR2 SMNVEV (reference sequence). The V end lost 6 bases, the J end lost 0 bases, and 3 bases lay between the germline ends. The CDR3 spans 12 residues. The CDR3 reads CASRSSGNTIYF. The CDR3 DNA reads TGTGCCAGCAGAAGCTCTGGAAACACCATATATTTT.

V usage is TRBV2 and J usage is TRBJ2-7, with D hard to call. CDR3 length: 11 amino acids. Germline V gene sequence: CDR1 SNHLY, CDR2 FYNNEI. The V and J ends lost 5 bases and 3 bases respectively, with 5 bases between them. DNA of the CDR3: TGTGCCAGCAGTACCCTCTACGAGCAGTACTTC. It translates to CASSTLYEQYF.

V is TRBV28 and J is TRBJ2-2; TRBD1 agrees at 7 bases. Germline V gene lookup returns CDR1 MDHEN and CDR2 SYDVKM. The CDR3 contains 15 residues. V was pared by 5 bases and J by 6 bases, with 9 bases of the junction left unmatched. The CDR3 DNA follows: TGTGCCAGCAGTCATGACAGGGCCATCGCCGGGGAGCTGTTTTTT. Amino acids: CASSHDRAIAGELFF. Together with reference TRBV28 and TRBJ2-2, the CDR3 gives the full variable domain: DVKVTQSSRYLVKRTGEKVFLECVQDMDHENMFWYRQDPGLGLRLIYFSYDVKMKEKGDIPEGYSVSREKKERFSLILESASTNQTSMYLCASSHDRAIAGELFFGEGSRLTVL.

The chain employs TRBV28 and TRBJ1-5; the D is unclear. The CDR3 contains 12 residues. Germline assignment: CDR1 MDHEN and CDR2 SYDVKM. V lost 7 bases and J lost 9, with 13 bases in between. CDR3 in amino acids: CASTSAEGPQHF. CDR3 DNA sequence: TGTGCCAGCACGAGCGCTGAAGGGCCCCAGCATTTT.

In nucleotides, the CDR3 is TGTGCCAGCAGTGGGGGGACTAGCGGGAGAAGGAATGAGCAGTTCTTC. Amino acid sequence: CASSGGTSGRRNEQFF. The genes are TRBV6-1 and TRBJ2-1, with 14 positions matching TRBD2. J was trimmed by 7 bases and V by 4 bases; bases with no gene match: 6. This CDR3 has 16 amino acids. The germline gives CDR1 MNHNS, CDR2 SASEGT.

J is TRBJ1-4 and V is TRBV27, with a possible D match to TRBD1 (5 bases). Germline CDR1 reads MNHEY; CDR2 reads SMNVEV (reference sequence). Trimming stripped 4 bases from V and 2 bases from J, with 11 bases between. The CDR3 is 15 amino acids. CDR3 nucleotides: TGTGCCAGCAGTTCGGGACTTACCACTAATGAAAAACTGTTTTTT. Its protein product is CASSSGLTTNEKLFF.

The chain uses TRBV25-1 and TRBJ1-1, with TRBD1 matching over 9 bases. CDR3 length: 16 residues. With 4 bases clipped from V and 6 bases from J, the junction kept 12 bases outside the gene matches. Germline V gene sequence: CDR1 MGHDK, CDR2 SYGVNS. CDR3 in amino acids: CASSGATDRGYAEAFF. The CDR3 DNA reads TGTGCCAGCAGTGGAGCCACGGACAGGGGCTACGCTGAAGCTTTCTTT.

This sequence joins TRBV5-4 and TRBJ2-4; 15 nucleotides match TRBD2. Trimming took 3 bases from V and 5 from J; bases not matched to a gene: 9. Germline V gives CDR1 SGHNT, CDR2 YYREEE (reference sequence). This CDR3 contains 18 residues. CDR3 sequence: CASSSGLAGGQRENIQYF. The CDR3 nucleotides read TGTGCCAGCAGCTCGGGACTAGCGGGAGGCCAAAGAGAAAACATTCAGTACTTC.

The chain uses TRBV4-2 and TRBJ2-1, with 7 bases aligning to TRBD1. The V gene's germline CDR1 is LGHNA and CDR2 YNFKEQ. The V gene end was trimmed by 3 bases and the J gene end by 5 bases; junction bases not matched to a gene: 10. CDR3 length: 16 residues. CDR3 in amino acids: CASSQETGWGNNEQFF. CDR3 nucleotide sequence: TGTGCCAGCAGCCAGGAGACAGGGTGGGGGAACAATGAGCAGTTCTTC.

This chain uses TRBV5-1 with TRBJ2-3; TRBD2 matches at 10 bases. J gave up 2 bases and V 4 bases, and 13 bases lay outside the gene matches. CDR3 length: 18 amino acids. From germline, CDR1 is SGHRS and CDR2 YFSETQ. The CDR3 protein is CASSPGQTSGPSTDTQYF. The CDR3 nucleotides read TGCGCCAGCAGCCCCGGGCAGACTAGCGGGCCCTCCACAGATACGCAGTATTTT.